One and the same sample provided the 17 T cell receptor beta chains below, sequenced in a study of shared clonotypes between healthy human individuals. TCRdb keeps only in-frame clones here, not all; method: immunoSEQ multiplex PCR. Found here are around 100,000 clones, about 66% of them singletons; the top ten hold approximately 23%. The sample taken for sequencing was memory CD8+ T cells sorted from blood. The subset is: CD45RO+ cells pooled with CCR7-negative TemRA cells. These receptors all come from a woman aged 25 to 39 in good health.

A few counts support this clone. The CDR3 sequence is CASSLGRGAEKLFF. The DNA for the CDR3 is TGTGCCAGCAGCTTAGGCCGGGGGGCTGAAAAACTGTTTTTT. The genes are TRBV5-4 and TRBJ1-4, with TRBD1 as a possible D gene (6 bases). Germline loops: CDR1 SGHNT, CDR2 YYREEE (reference sequence). The CDR3 sequence is 14 residues long. V lost 2 bases and J 7 bases, leaving 12 bases between the germline ends. The entire variable domain, with the rest obtained from reference TRBV5-4 and TRBJ1-4, is as follows: ETGVTQSPTHLIKTRGQQVTLRCSSQSGHNTVSWYQQALGQGPQFIFQYYREEENGRGNFPPRFSGLQFPNYSSELNVNALELDDSALYLCASSLGRGAEKLFFGSGTQLSVL.

This rearrangement joins TRBV6-5 to TRBJ2-2; 7 bases are a match to TRBD1. The germline V gene has CDR1 MNHEY and CDR2 SVGAGI. This CDR3 region has 15 residues. The trim removed 0 bases at V and 4 bases at J, leaving 2 bases unmatched. In nucleotides, the CDR3 is TGTGCCAGCAGTTACTCAAGACAGGGCACCGGGGAGCTGTTTTTT. It encodes CASSYSRQGTGELFF.

This sequence joins TRBV15 and TRBJ2-7; TRBD1 agrees at 7 bases. Germline V gene data show CDR1 as LNHNV and CDR2 as YYDKDF (reference sequence). The CDR3 totals 18 residues. V shed 3 bases and J 4 bases; nucleotides not matched to a gene: 18. CDR3 nucleotides: TGTGCCACCAGCAGGGGACAGCCGATAACCCTATCCCTTTACGAGCAGTACTTC. Amino acids: CATSRGQPITLSLYEQYF.

This clone was detected many times. The chain uses TRBV6-5 and TRBJ2-1; 7 bases are a match to TRBD2. The V segment lost 6 bases and the J segment 4 bases; nucleotides outside the gene matches: 3. The CDR3 sequence is 13 residues long. Germline CDR1 reads MNHEY; CDR2 reads SVGAGI. The CDR3 loop is CASSLAEYNEQFF. The CDR3 coding sequence is TGTGCCAGCAGCCTAGCGGAGTACAATGAGCAGTTCTTC.

This clone was observed once. J is TRBJ2-7 and V is TRBV7-9; D perhaps matches TRBD1 (5 bases). The V and J ends lost 0 bases and 1 base respectively, with 10 bases between them. The CDR3 is made up of 15 amino acids. CDR1 is SEHNR, CDR2 FQNEAQ, per germline (reference sequence). The CDR3 sequence: CASSLAKDTSYEQYF. The CDR3 coding sequence is TGTGCCAGCAGCTTAGCGAAGGACACTTCCTACGAGCAGTACTTC. The full variable domain, with the rest looked up from reference TRBV7-9 and TRBJ2-7, is DTGVSQNPRHKITKRGQNVTFRCDPISEHNRLYWYRQTLGQGPEFLTYFQNEAQLEKSRLLSDRFSAERPKGSFSTLEIQRTEQGDSAMYLCASSLAKDTSYEQYFGPGTRLTVT.

This clone came up many times. This same CDR3 is encoded by further DNA sequences in the sample. This chain joins TRBV6-1 and TRBJ2-6; D might be TRBD1 (5 bases). Trimming shortened V by 3 bases and J by 1 base, and 7 bases separated the two germline ends. Germline V gene lookup returns CDR1 MNHNS and CDR2 SASEGT. This CDR3 has 15 amino acids. CDR3 DNA sequence: TGTGCCAGCAGTGAGGGGCAATCTGGGGCCAACGTCCTGACTTTC. Amino acids: CASSEGQSGANVLTF.

The genes are TRBV6-6 and TRBJ2-7; 8 bases line up with TRBD1. Germline trimming cut 5 bases from V and 3 bases from J; bases unmatched to any gene: 6. In germline, CDR1 is MNHNY, CDR2 SVGAGI (reference sequence). The CDR3 sequence is 14 residues long. CDR3 amino acids: CASSDRDRSYEQYF. DNA for the CDR3: TGTGCCAGCAGTGACCGGGACAGGAGCTACGAGCAGTACTTC.

Within the sample, this clone is medium-sized (0.01 to 0.1%). This rearrangement joins TRBV11-2 to TRBJ2-1; either TRBD1 or TRBD2 may supply D (5 bases each). The germline CDR1 and CDR2 sequences are SGHAT and FQNNGV. Trimming stripped 2 bases from V and 5 bases from J, with 19 bases between. This CDR3 has 17 residues. Here the CDR3 reads CASSLFSGTGIDNEQFF. For the CDR3, the DNA is TGTGCCAGCAGCTTATTCAGTGGGACGGGGATTGACAATGAGCAGTTCTTC.

The CDR3 DNA sequence: TGCAGCGTCCGTGGACAGGGGACCTCCTACGAGCAGTACTTC. It translates to CSVRGQGTSYEQYF. J is TRBJ2-7 and V is TRBV29-1; 9 nucleotides agree with TRBD1. Losses at the gene ends were 6 bases for V and 0 bases for J; bases not matched to a gene: 6. Germline-derived CDR1 and CDR2 are SQVTM and ANQGSEA. This CDR3 is 14 amino acids long.

The chain uses TRBV27 and TRBJ2-2; 7 bases align to TRBD2. The CDR3 consists of 16 residues. Germline values: CDR1 MNHEY, CDR2 SMNVEV (reference sequence). After removal of 0 bases from V and 1 base from J, the junction contained 2 bases not matched to a gene. CDR3 sequence: CASSLSPSGNTGELFF. DNA of the CDR3: TGTGCCAGCAGTTTATCGCCTAGCGGGAACACCGGGGAGCTGTTTTTT.

V usage is TRBV2 and J usage is TRBJ2-3; D is perhaps TRBD2 (5 bases). The CDR3 covers 19 residues. V was pared by 0 bases and J by 0 bases, with 19 bases between. Germline CDR1 and CDR2: SNHLY and FYNNEI. This CDR3 reads CASSEAVRVGSVSTDTQYF. In DNA, the CDR3 is TGTGCCAGCAGTGAAGCGGTTCGTGTGGGTAGCGTAAGCACAGATACGCAGTATTTT.

This clone was found many times. The chain uses TRBV4-2 and TRBJ2-7; 7 bases map to TRBD2. V lost 5 bases, J lost 6 bases, and 16 bases stayed unmatched. The germline gives CDR1 LGHNA, CDR2 YNFKEQ. This CDR3 spans 16 amino acids. The DNA for the CDR3 is TGTGCCAGCAGCTTACTTGCGGGAGTAGGGGTGGGCGAGCAGTACTTC. This sequence encodes CASSLLAGVGVGEQYF.

The chain couples TRBV6-1 to TRBJ2-5; weak D call: TRBD1 (5 bases). This CDR3 has 15 residues. CDR1 is MNHNS and CDR2 is SASEGT in the germline V gene. The V gene lost 5 bases and the J gene lost 7 bases, with 20 bases spanning the gap. The CDR3 DNA follows: TGTGCCAGCAGTATAGCCGTGGAAAGCCAGGGGACCCAGTACTTC. Residues: CASSIAVESQGTQYF.

In its sample, this clone was seen many times. J is TRBJ2-5 and V is TRBV27; D remains unclear. The CDR3 contains 14 residues. Trimming removed 3 bases at V and 5 bases at J, with 13 bases between. CDR1 and CDR2 from the germline V gene are MNHEY and SMNVEV (reference sequence). CDR3 coding DNA: TGTGCCAGCAGTTTCGGGCCAGCTTCCGAGACCCAGTACTTC. As protein: CASSFGPASETQYF.

This chain joins TRBV25-1 and TRBJ2-5, with TRBD2 as a possible D gene (5 bases). Near its end, the DNA agrees better with TRBJ2-7, so the J call may be wrong. The CDR3 runs 12 residues. Germline CDR1 and CDR2: MGHDK and SYGVNS. As DNA, the CDR3 is TGTGCCAGCAGGGCTGGAGGCTACGAGCAGTACTTC. It translates to CASRAGGYEQYF.

The chain uses TRBV6-6 and TRBJ1-4; D unclear. V lost 6 bases to trimming and J lost 4 bases, with 12 bases between them. The CDR3 totals 14 residues. Germline V gene sequence: CDR1 MNHNY, CDR2 SVGAGI (reference sequence). In DNA form, the CDR3 reads TGTGCCAGCAGCAGGCAGGACCTTAATGAAAAACTGTTTTTT. This codes for CASSRQDLNEKLFF.

The rearrangement joins TRBV5-4 to TRBJ1-1; TRBD1 matches 7 bases. The CDR3 covers 15 residues. Germline V lookup: CDR1 SGHNT, CDR2 YYREEE (reference sequence). Unmatched junction bases numbered 9, after V lost 6 bases and J lost 1 base. The CDR3 here is CASTTLRTGNTEAFF. CDR3 sequence (DNA): TGTGCCAGCACCACACTTAGGACAGGGAACACTGAAGCTTTCTTT.